Given below is one T cell receptor (beta chain) in context. Its ends do not fully match the called genes, so a read error is possible. Priming with a constant-region primer yielded TCR beta cDNA from roughly 490 ng total RNA. Each TCR beta library was derived from three nested multiplex PCR rounds that employed slightly modified ARM-PCR. TRBV1-TRBV30 forward primers and a C-beta reverse primer were used in the first two PCR rounds, which each ran for approximately 9 cycles. MiXCR was run by TCRdb on the multiplex PCR reads, yielding one entry per CDR3 protein. The sample consists of about 100,000 distinct CDR3 sequences, approximately 70% of them appearing once. Co-extracting RNA and DNA was done with roughly 17-34 mg of unsorted bulk tissue as input. Every patient had chronic HBV infection and was treatment-naive. Uniformly, tumor samples exhibited a viable tumor cell fraction exceeding 90%. This sample was included in a study of tumor-infiltrating lymphocytes in primary liver carcinoma.

The CDR3 totals 16 residues. From germline, CDR1 is SGHRS and CDR2 YFSETQ. This clonotype originated in a woman aged 55-69 years with primary liver carcinoma and hepatitis B virus infection. The sequencing sample was made of liver tumor tissue from sampling region 2. Subset here: tumor region T2, inferior pole. V is TRBV5-1 and J is TRBJ2-1; D remains unclear. The CDR3 DNA reads TGCGCCAGCAGCTTGGAGTCGGCCAGTTCCTACAATGAGCAGCTCTTC. It yields the protein CASSLESASSYNEQLF.